The rows below give T cell receptor beta chains drawn from one sample of a study of cytomegalovirus exposure and HLA in healthy donors. Sequenced by immunoSEQ multiplex PCR; TCRdb stores in-frame clones only, minus some. The data contain fewer than 200,000 clones, about 82% of them singletons. The source material was PBMCs. The receptor source for this set is a female donor in good health and CMV-seronegative. CDR3s include the opening cysteine and the closing phenylalanine or tryptophan. Fields, in order: clone size, V gene, J gene, D gene, CDR3 protein. A D gene is named only where the DNA matches it firmly. The listing skips clone size in some rows; elsewhere it reads once, few, many or a size class.

clone size: once
V gene: TRBV11-2
J gene: TRBJ2-3
D gene: TRBD2
CDR3 protein: CASSLHPAGGADTQYF

clone size: once
V gene: TRBV6-6
J gene: TRBJ1-1
D gene: NA
CDR3 protein: CASSYSTANTEAFF

clone size: NA
V gene: TRBV6-6
J gene: TRBJ1-1
D gene: NA
CDR3 protein: CASTSGGRPNTEAFF

clone size: NA
V gene: TRBV5-6
J gene: TRBJ2-5
D gene: NA
CDR3 protein: CASSSPHGAQETQYF

clone size: NA
V gene: TRBV29-1
J gene: TRBJ1-3
D gene: NA
CDR3 protein: CSVGSPAGNTIYF

clone size: NA
V gene: TRBV6-1
J gene: TRBJ2-2
D gene: TRBD1
CDR3 protein: CASSGEFHRGSHTGELFF

clone size: NA
V gene: TRBV5-1
J gene: TRBJ2-1
D gene: TRBD1
CDR3 protein: CASTGTGGRGEQFF

clone size: once
V gene: TRBV6-5
J gene: TRBJ2-7
D gene: TRBD1
CDR3 protein: CASSYGLGTGGYEQYF

clone size: once
V gene: TRBV19
J gene: TRBJ2-7
D gene: NA
CDR3 protein: CASSIGAGATYEQYF

clone size: NA
V gene: TRBV4-2
J gene: TRBJ1-2
D gene: TRBD1
CDR3 protein: CASSQDIGQGYNYGYTF